The 15 T cell receptor beta chains below all came from one sample that was sequenced in a study of T cells after yellow fever vaccination. TCRdb reprocessed the 5' RACE reads with MiXCR, giving one entry per CDR3 protein. The sample records 250,000 to 350,000 distinct CDR3 sequences, 6.8% being singletons. The source material was PBMCs, sampled roughly 46 days after the first yellow fever vaccination. The receptors shown here come from a man between 18 and 35 years old who received the YFV17D yellow fever vaccine.

This clonotype was seen more than once but under ten times. The chain combines TRBV12-3 or TRBV12-4 with TRBJ2-4, with 8 bases that match TRBD2. V lost 5 bases, J lost 0 bases, and 9 bases stayed unmatched. This CDR3 is built from 17 residues. Here the CDR3 reads CASSVVGGAKAKNIQYF. The CDR3 DNA is TGTGCCAGCAGTGTGGTCGGGGGGGCAAAAGCCAAAAACATTCAGTACTTC.

The J gene is TRBJ2-1, the V gene TRBV6-2 or TRBV6-3; no reliable D call. Trimming removed 0 bases from V and 7 bases from J, with 22 bases in between. This CDR3 contains 18 residues. Germline CDR1 MNHEY, CDR2 SVGEGT. The CDR3 protein is CASSYSIAPRTLGNEQFF. DNA of the CDR3: TGTGCCAGCAGTTACTCGATTGCCCCCCGGACCTTGGGTAATGAGCAGTTCTTC.

This clonotype was seen repeatedly, ten times or more. The chain has TRBV10-3 and TRBJ1-6; D is perhaps TRBD1 (5 bases). The CDR3 totals 11 residues. CDR1 and CDR2 (germline): ENHRY, SYGVKD. Trimming shortened V by 8 bases and J by 9 bases, and 8 bases separated the two germline ends. The CDR3 region has the DNA TGTGCCATCCGGGACCTTTCACCCCTCCACTTT. Residues: CAIRDLSPLHF.

The CDR3 DNA reads as TGTGCCAGCAGTCCGGGCAGGGTGTTAGATCAGCCCCAGCATTTT. It codes for CASSPGRVLDQPQHF. The genes are TRBV6-2 or TRBV6-3 and TRBJ1-5, with a possible D match to TRBD1 (5 bases). Germline-derived CDR1 and CDR2 are MNHEY and SVGEGT. The CDR3 length is 15 residues. Trimming removed 5 bases at V and 5 bases at J, with 16 bases between.

This clonotype has a handful of counts. The V and J genes are TRBV5-6 and TRBJ1-1, with D possibly matching TRBD1 (6 bases). Trimming took 5 bases from V and 8 from J, leaving 16 bases between them. The CDR3 sequence is 13 residues long. Germline CDR1 is SGHDT and CDR2 is YYEEEE. The CDR3 loop is CASRLQGALEAFF. In DNA, the CDR3 is TGTGCCAGCAGGCTACAGGGCGCACTAGAAGCTTTCTTT.

This clonotype was detected a few times. This chain joins TRBV12-3 or TRBV12-4 and TRBJ2-7; tentative D call: TRBD1 (5 bases). CDR3 size: 13 residues. V lost 4 bases and J lost 1, with 8 bases in between. Here the CDR3 reads CASSYRYSYEQYF. CDR3 sequence (DNA): TGTGCCAGCAGTTACAGGTATTCCTACGAGCAGTACTTC.

The chain couples TRBV20-1 to TRBJ1-2; no definite D call. The germline V gene has CDR1 DFQATT and CDR2 SNEGSKA (reference sequence). Trimming cost V 3 bases and J 4 bases, with 9 bases left between them. CDR3 length: 12 amino acids. CDR3 sequence: CSASRRAYGYTF. Here the CDR3 DNA reads TGCAGTGCTAGTCGCCGGGCCTATGGCTACACCTTC.

This clonotype was recorded many times. The J gene is TRBJ2-3, the V gene TRBV6-4; 7 nucleotides line up with TRBD2. V shed 2 bases, J shed 2 bases, and the junction held 4 bases outside the gene matches. The CDR3 consists of 15 residues. Germline V CDR1 and CDR2: MRHNA, SNTAGT. CDR3 DNA sequence: TGTGCCAGCAGTGACGGGGGGGGGACCACAGATACGCAGTATTTT. As protein: CASSDGGGTTDTQYF.

The rearrangement links TRBV24-1 to TRBJ2-1; TRBD1 aligns across 7 bases. Germline V gene sequence: CDR1 KGHDR, CDR2 SFDVKD. The CDR3 loop spans 14 amino acids. With 3 bases clipped from V and 3 bases from J, the junction kept 1 base outside the gene matches. The CDR3 loop is CATSDTGVYNEQFF. CDR3 sequence (DNA): TGTGCCACCAGTGATACAGGGGTCTACAATGAGCAGTTCTTC.

This clonotype has a count of ten or more. V gene TRBV27 combines with J gene TRBJ1-4; D is unclear. V was pared by 3 bases and J by 9 bases, with 11 bases between. This CDR3 is 13 amino acids long. The germline V gene has CDR1 MNHEY and CDR2 SMNVEV (reference sequence). CDR3 nucleotides: TGTGCCAGCAGTTTGGGTTTTGGGCAAAAACTGTTTTTT. This sequence encodes CASSLGFGQKLFF.

The chain couples TRBV5-1 to TRBJ2-7; D is undetermined. The CDR3 consists of 14 residues. V was shortened by 0 bases and J by 5 bases, with 12 bases between the two germline ends. The germline gives CDR1 SGHRS, CDR2 YFSETQ. DNA for the CDR3: TGCGCCAGCAGCTTGGCACGGGCCTTTGACGAGCAGTACTTC. It translates to CASSLARAFDEQYF.

This clonotype was found a few times. Compared with germline, one end of the junction differs, possibly owing to a read error. CDR3 amino acids: CASSLGLAVATGELFF. The CDR3 bases are TGTGCCAGCAGTTTGGGCCTAGCGGTGGCCACCGGGGAGCTGTTTTTT. The rearrangement links TRBV5-4 to TRBJ2-2; 7 positions agree with TRBD2. Germline V gene sequence: CDR1 SGHNT, CDR2 YYREEE (reference sequence). This CDR3 has 16 amino acids.

This clonotype was recorded many times. V usage is TRBV5-1 and J usage is TRBJ2-1; no definite D call. Trimming removed 0 bases at V and 2 bases at J, with 9 bases between. The germline V gene has CDR1 SGHRS and CDR2 YFSETQ. The CDR3 consists of 15 residues. In nucleotides, the CDR3 is TGCGCCAGCAGCTTGGAGGTGGTTCCCTACAATGAGCAGTTCTTC. It yields the protein CASSLEVVPYNEQFF.

This clonotype was seen ten or more times. The chain recombines TRBV15 with TRBJ2-5; no reliable D call. The CDR3 extends over 14 amino acids. V was cut by 0 bases and J by 3 bases, with 8 bases left in between. Germline-derived CDR1 and CDR2 are LNHNV and YYDKDF (reference sequence). The CDR3: CATSREGPEETQYF. The CDR3 DNA reads TGTGCCACCAGCAGAGAAGGGCCGGAAGAGACCCAGTACTTC.

This clonotype occurred a few times. V is TRBV12-3 or TRBV12-4 and J is TRBJ2-5, with D maybe TRBD1 (6 bases). CDR3 length: 13 residues. V was cut by 6 bases and J by 1 base, with 9 bases left in between. CDR3 residues: CASRSGVQETQYF. In nucleotides, the CDR3 is TGTGCCAGCAGATCAGGGGTCCAAGAGACCCAGTACTTC.